Listed below are T cell receptor beta chains from one sample, sequenced in a study of lymphopenia after photon versus proton radiotherapy. Some clones are missing from TCRdb's copy, which holds only in-frame ones; the method was immunoSEQ multiplex PCR. The sample holds tens of thousands of clones; 85% are singletons and the top ten take 2% to 2.5%. Source: peripheral blood, taken from a patient treated with photon-based radiotherapy. Receptors originate from a man in his forties or fifties with gastric cancer. The CDR3 runs from the conserved cysteine through the conserved F or W. Size tells how often a clone was seen (once, few, many) or the class of an expanded clone, and some rows leave it out.

cdr3_aa: CASSLVGREAFF
clone_size: -
j_call: TRBJ1-1
v_call: TRBV5-4

cdr3_aa: CASSISGSSLKQYF
clone_size: -
j_call: TRBJ2-7
v_call: TRBV19

cdr3_aa: CASSKTSPDYGYTF
clone_size: -
j_call: TRBJ1-2
v_call: TRBV11-2

cdr3_aa: CAWRPQGGRVRTQYF
clone_size: -
j_call: TRBJ2-5
v_call: TRBV30

cdr3_aa: CSVEDVLVGRGDTQYF
clone_size: -
j_call: TRBJ2-3
v_call: TRBV29-1

cdr3_aa: CASRIGSSYNSPLHF
clone_size: -
j_call: TRBJ1-6
v_call: TRBV2

cdr3_aa: CASSLGQGIRRGYGYTF
clone_size: -
j_call: TRBJ1-2
v_call: TRBV4-1

cdr3_aa: CASAISGGSQETQYF
clone_size: -
j_call: TRBJ2-5
v_call: TRBV5-1

cdr3_aa: CASSLAGAGANVLTF
clone_size: few
j_call: TRBJ2-6
v_call: TRBV7-6

cdr3_aa: CASSMEAGNTEAFF
clone_size: -
j_call: TRBJ1-1
v_call: TRBV19

cdr3_aa: CAISELGTWQYF
clone_size: -
j_call: TRBJ2-3
v_call: TRBV10-3

cdr3_aa: CASSVAVYSNTEAFF
clone_size: -
j_call: TRBJ1-1
v_call: TRBV19

cdr3_aa: CASSIGEGQPQHF
clone_size: -
j_call: TRBJ1-5
v_call: TRBV19

cdr3_aa: CAWSRQGGGYTF
clone_size: -
j_call: TRBJ1-2
v_call: TRBV30

cdr3_aa: CASSKDRVGDTQYF
clone_size: -
j_call: TRBJ2-3
v_call: TRBV7-2

cdr3_aa: CSVEVMSDTEAFF
clone_size: -
j_call: TRBJ1-1
v_call: TRBV29-1

cdr3_aa: CASSSGTGLMSQPQHF
clone_size: -
j_call: TRBJ1-5
v_call: TRBV7-6

cdr3_aa: CASSLGTPISGNTIYF
clone_size: once
j_call: TRBJ1-3
v_call: TRBV5-1

cdr3_aa: CAWRATATNSPLHF
clone_size: few
j_call: TRBJ1-6
v_call: TRBV30

cdr3_aa: CASSLGQGASQETQYF
clone_size: -
j_call: TRBJ2-5
v_call: TRBV5-1

cdr3_aa: CASSLGSNTEAFF
clone_size: -
j_call: TRBJ1-1
v_call: TRBV7-3

cdr3_aa: CASSQGQQLNTEAFF
clone_size: -
j_call: TRBJ1-1
v_call: TRBV4-2

cdr3_aa: CASSVAGDSYNEQFF
clone_size: -
j_call: TRBJ2-1
v_call: TRBV9

cdr3_aa: CASSPGNSGTEAFF
clone_size: once
j_call: TRBJ1-1
v_call: TRBV18

cdr3_aa: CASSALTGNTEAFF
clone_size: -
j_call: TRBJ1-1
v_call: TRBV6-1

cdr3_aa: CASSPEDLGNTIYF
clone_size: -
j_call: TRBJ1-3
v_call: TRBV19

cdr3_aa: CASSKRPGQGGLGETQYF
clone_size: -
j_call: TRBJ2-5
v_call: TRBV21-1

cdr3_aa: CASSLEGWQETQYF
clone_size: -
j_call: TRBJ2-5
v_call: TRBV11-2

cdr3_aa: CAWSVGAEAFF
clone_size: -
j_call: TRBJ1-1
v_call: TRBV30

cdr3_aa: CASSQDEASGGDTQYF
clone_size: -
j_call: TRBJ2-3
v_call: TRBV4-2

cdr3_aa: CASSGGQGAGGTQYF
clone_size: -
j_call: TRBJ2-3
v_call: TRBV9

cdr3_aa: CASKLAAIQETQYF
clone_size: -
j_call: TRBJ2-5
v_call: TRBV6-6

cdr3_aa: CASSQGLGTETQYF
clone_size: -
j_call: TRBJ2-5
v_call: TRBV5-4

cdr3_aa: CASSLGTAYTF
clone_size: -
j_call: TRBJ1-2
v_call: TRBV7-1

cdr3_aa: CASSLLGQAQETQYF
clone_size: -
j_call: TRBJ2-5
v_call: TRBV7-3

cdr3_aa: CASSSVTGPGELFF
clone_size: -
j_call: TRBJ2-2
v_call: TRBV18

cdr3_aa: CASSPREGRSYNEQFF
clone_size: -
j_call: TRBJ2-1
v_call: TRBV5-4

cdr3_aa: CASRPQGVSEAFF
clone_size: -
j_call: TRBJ1-1
v_call: TRBV4-1

cdr3_aa: CASSPIAGIGQPQHF
clone_size: few
j_call: TRBJ1-5
v_call: TRBV18

cdr3_aa: CASGTGVVDTQYF
clone_size: few
j_call: TRBJ2-3
v_call: TRBV6-4

cdr3_aa: CASSLGAGDSNQPQHF
clone_size: -
j_call: TRBJ1-5
v_call: TRBV5-1

cdr3_aa: CASLPTRQETQYF
clone_size: -
j_call: TRBJ2-5
v_call: TRBV2

cdr3_aa: CASSTFLSRDYGYTF
clone_size: once
j_call: TRBJ1-2
v_call: TRBV7-2

cdr3_aa: CASSLEIAGGGTDTQYF
clone_size: few
j_call: TRBJ2-3
v_call: TRBV11-2

cdr3_aa: CASSKRGGGTNEQFF
clone_size: -
j_call: TRBJ2-1
v_call: TRBV28

cdr3_aa: CAWRPGNTGELFF
clone_size: -
j_call: TRBJ2-2
v_call: TRBV30

cdr3_aa: CASSYSRQMNTEAFF
clone_size: few
j_call: TRBJ1-1
v_call: TRBV6-5

cdr3_aa: CASSPLGTNEKLFF
clone_size: -
j_call: TRBJ1-4
v_call: TRBV18

cdr3_aa: CASSPRTTGSYEQYF
clone_size: once
j_call: TRBJ2-7
v_call: TRBV18

cdr3_aa: CASSYGGPLAGELFF
clone_size: few
j_call: TRBJ2-2
v_call: TRBV11-1

cdr3_aa: CASSFRGQETQYF
clone_size: once
j_call: TRBJ2-5
v_call: TRBV9

cdr3_aa: CAISESMGAGELFF
clone_size: once
j_call: TRBJ2-2
v_call: TRBV10-3

cdr3_aa: CASSSLGGQGGHQPQHF
clone_size: -
j_call: TRBJ1-5
v_call: TRBV7-9

cdr3_aa: CASSLAGSPLHF
clone_size: few
j_call: TRBJ1-6
v_call: TRBV7-9

cdr3_aa: CASSYQAGGAVDTQYF
clone_size: -
j_call: TRBJ2-3
v_call: TRBV6-5